These 30 T cell receptor beta chains were all obtained from the same sample, sequenced in a study of beta chain features in type 1 diabetes. The isolated RNA, all of it, was reverse transcribed, so expressed TCRB transcripts were what got sequenced. TCRdb's copy holds only in-frame clones and misses some; the assay was immunoSEQ multiplex PCR. The repertoire holds about 350,000 clones, around 19% seen once, with around 0.044% in the top ten. Sequencing was done on a sample of naive CD4+ T cells from blood. These receptors came from a woman aged 18-30 years in good health.

The chain links TRBV9 to TRBJ2-7, with 10 positions matching TRBD2. The CDR3 is 16 residues long. From germline, CDR1 is SGDLS and CDR2 YYNGEE. V dropped 3 bases and J dropped 4; count of bases not matched to a gene: 10. The CDR3 DNA reads as TGTGCCAGCAGCGAAAGTCTAGCGGGAGATGGGTACGAGCAGTACTTC. This sequence encodes CASSESLAGDGYEQYF.

This clone was seen only once. The V and J genes are TRBV7-3 and TRBJ2-3, with 9 bases fitting TRBD1. Germline V gene data show CDR1 as SGHTA and CDR2 as FQGTGA. There are 14 residues in the CDR3. V lost 3 bases, J lost 6 bases, and 4 bases stayed unmatched. The CDR3 sequence is CASSLGQGWDTQYF. CDR3 nucleotides: TGTGCCAGCAGCTTGGGACAGGGCTGGGATACGCAGTATTTT.

This clone has just a few counts. The chain links TRBV19 to TRBJ2-7; no clear D. V lost 3 bases and J lost 8, with 14 bases in between. The CDR3 length is 13 residues. Germline assignment: CDR1 LNHDA and CDR2 SQIVND (reference sequence). Written as DNA, the CDR3 is TGTGCCAGTAGTATGAGTACTACGACGAAGCAGTACTTC. Amino acid sequence: CASSMSTTTKQYF.

This clone was found a few times. The chain employs TRBV2 and TRBJ2-7; TRBD1 matches 7 bases. With V trimmed by 4 bases and J by 6 bases, 6 bases remained unmatched. Germline V CDR1 and CDR2: SNHLY, FYNNEI. The CDR3 is 13 residues long. Here the CDR3 DNA reads TGTGCCAGCAGTGGACAGGGACGAGGCGAGCAGTACTTC. It yields the protein CASSGQGRGEQYF.

In the case of this clone: The junction departs from the called germline gene at one end, perhaps through a read error. The chain is built from TRBV20-1 and TRBJ1-2, with D perhaps TRBD1 (5 bases). Germline CDR1 is DFQATT and CDR2 is SNEGSKA (reference sequence). The CDR3 loop spans 11 amino acids. The CDR3 sequence is CSAGDSYGYTF. The CDR3 DNA follows: TGCAGTGCTGGAGACAGCTATGGCTACACCTTC.

The genes are TRBV12-5 and TRBJ2-2; no clear D gene. This CDR3 spans 15 amino acids. Germline V gene lookup returns CDR1 LGHNT and CDR2 FRNRAP. V was pared by 1 base and J by 2 bases, with 8 bases between. CDR3 DNA: TGTGCTAGTGGTTTGGGTCAGACTAACACCGGGGAGCTGTTTTTT. Protein sequence: CASGLGQTNTGELFF.

The chain joins TRBV10-3 to TRBJ2-5; 12 nucleotides align to TRBD2. The CDR3 sequence is 16 residues long. The trim removed 5 bases at V and 1 base at J, leaving 5 bases unmatched. Germline values: CDR1 ENHRY, CDR2 SYGVKD. CDR3 DNA: TGTGCCATCAGTTTCCGGACTAGCGGGATCCAAGAGACCCAGTACTTC. Protein sequence: CAISFRTSGIQETQYF.

This chain uses TRBV27 with TRBJ2-7, with 11 nucleotides matching TRBD2. The germline V gene has CDR1 MNHEY and CDR2 SMNVEV (reference sequence). The CDR3 covers 15 residues. The ends lost 6 bases at V and 2 bases at J; junction bases unmatched: 6. This chain's CDR3 is CASSGGTSGTYEQYF. CDR3 DNA: TGTGCCAGCAGCGGCGGGACTAGCGGTACCTACGAGCAGTACTTC.

This clone was seen more than once but under ten times. The chain combines TRBV5-4 with TRBJ2-5; D unresolved. V was cut by 0 bases and J by 0 bases, with 3 bases left in between. The CDR3 contains 13 residues. Germline V gives CDR1 SGHNT, CDR2 YYREEE (reference sequence). The CDR3 sequence is CASSLVDQETQYF. The CDR3 region has the DNA TGTGCCAGCAGCTTGGTAGACCAAGAGACCCAGTACTTC.

This clone has just a few counts. CDR3 DNA: TGTGCCAGCAGACTAGCGGGAGGACAATTCTTC. Translated: CASRLAGGQFF. The V gene is TRBV2, the J gene TRBJ2-1, with TRBD2 identical over 12 bases. Germline V gene lookup returns CDR1 SNHLY and CDR2 FYNNEI. The CDR3 covers 11 residues. Trimming cost V 6 bases and J 16 bases; bases outside gene matches: 4.

The J gene is TRBJ2-3, the V gene TRBV7-2; no reliable D call. V was trimmed by 3 bases and J by 3 bases, leaving 4 bases between them. This CDR3 has 12 amino acids. Germline-derived CDR1 and CDR2 are SGHTA and FQGNSA. CDR3 DNA sequence: TGTGCCAGCAGCTTCAGTACAGATACGCAGTATTTT. Amino acids: CASSFSTDTQYF.

The DNA for the CDR3 is TGTGCCAGCAGTTACATAGCGGGTACCTACGAGCAGTACTTC. Amino acid sequence: CASSYIAGTYEQYF. V is TRBV6-6 and J is TRBJ2-7; 7 bases line up with TRBD2. Germline loops: CDR1 MNHNY, CDR2 SVGAGI (reference sequence). The CDR3 is 14 residues long. Trimming at V came to 2 bases and at J to 2 bases, leaving 3 bases not matched to a gene.

The rearrangement uses TRBV11-2 and TRBJ2-1, with 10 positions matching TRBD2. The CDR3 sequence is 16 residues long. Germline lookup yields CDR1 SGHAT and CDR2 FQNNGV. V was clipped by 0 bases and J by 9 bases; unmatched bases: 8. CDR3 amino acids: CASSLDPSGRAGEQFF. CDR3 nucleotide sequence: TGTGCCAGCAGCTTAGATCCAAGCGGGAGGGCTGGTGAGCAGTTCTTC.

This clone showed up just a few times. V and J are TRBV5-1 and TRBJ1-5; no clear D gene. Trimming shortened V by 4 bases and J by 7 bases, and 12 bases separated the two germline ends. Germline CDR1 reads SGHRS; CDR2 reads YFSETQ. The CDR3 has 13 amino acids. This CDR3 is CASSPTGRQPQHF. In nucleotides, the CDR3 is TGCGCCAGCAGCCCGACCGGGAGACAGCCCCAGCATTTT.

This clone turned up a few times. The chain carries TRBV4-1 and TRBJ1-1; maybe TRBD1 (5 bases). V was pared by 3 bases and J by 0 bases, with 8 bases between. This CDR3 has 14 residues. Germline loops: CDR1 MGHRA, CDR2 YSYEKL. The CDR3 loop is CASSHRAVNTEAFF. The CDR3 region has the DNA TGCGCCAGCAGCCACAGGGCCGTGAACACTGAAGCTTTCTTT.

This clone was seen only a few times. The CDR3: CASSPHMRINEQFF. The CDR3 DNA follows: TGTGCCAGCAGCCCCCATATGAGGATAAATGAGCAGTTCTTC. V and J are TRBV7-2 and TRBJ2-1; D remains unclear. V was clipped by 5 bases and J by 7 bases, with 15 bases between them. In germline, CDR1 is SGHTA, CDR2 FQGNSA. The CDR3 has 14 residues.

The rearrangement joins TRBV5-1 to TRBJ1-4; tentatively, D is TRBD1 (5 bases). Trimming removed 5 bases from V and 7 bases from J, with 15 bases in between. The CDR3 extends over 14 amino acids. Germline V gives CDR1 SGHRS, CDR2 YFSETQ. CDR3 protein: CASSGTAGVEKLFF. The DNA for the CDR3 is TGCGCCAGCAGTGGGACGGCGGGGGTTGAAAAACTGTTTTTT. Using reference TRBV5-1 and TRBJ1-4 for the parts outside the CDR3, the full variable domain is KAGVTQTPRYLIKTRGQQVTLSCSPISGHRSVSWYQQTPGQGLQFLFEYFSETQRNKGNFPGRFSGRQFSNSRSEMNVSTLELGDSALYLCASSGTAGVEKLFFGSGTQLSVL.

This chain links TRBV7-8 with TRBJ2-5, with D perhaps TRBD1 (6 bases). The ends were cut back, 3 bases at V and 5 bases at J, with 16 bases in the middle. There are 15 residues in the CDR3. Germline CDR1 is SGHVS and CDR2 is FQNEAQ. The CDR3 region is CASSFQRGFIETQYF. The CDR3 DNA reads TGTGCCAGCAGCTTTCAAAGGGGGTTTATCGAGACCCAGTACTTC.

This rearrangement joins TRBV9 to TRBJ2-2; TRBD2 agrees at 10 bases. This CDR3 is built from 15 residues. Germline-derived CDR1 and CDR2 are SGDLS and YYNGEE. The V segment lost 4 bases and the J segment 5 bases; nucleotides outside the gene matches: 5. The CDR3 DNA follows: TGTGCCAGCAGCTCTAGCGGGAGAGGGACCGGGGAGCTGTTTTTT. It yields the protein CASSSSGRGTGELFF.

The V call is TRBV5-1, the J call TRBJ2-5, with D unresolved. Looked up from germline, CDR1 is SGHRS and CDR2 is YFSETQ. Trimming left V 3 bases short and J 5 bases short, with 8 bases between. This CDR3 has 12 amino acids. For the CDR3, the DNA is TGCGCCAGCAGCTCAGACGGGGAGACCCAGTACTTC. It yields the protein CASSSDGETQYF.

This chain joins TRBV25-1 and TRBJ2-4, with no clear D. The CDR3 is made up of 12 amino acids. Germline CDR1 reads MGHDK; CDR2 reads SYGVNS. The V gene lost 5 bases and the J gene lost 7 bases, with 9 bases spanning the gap. The CDR3 nucleotides read TGTGCCAGCAGTCATACAATGAACATTCAGTACTTC. Its translation is CASSHTMNIQYF. Based on the CDR3 plus reference TRBV25-1 and TRBJ2-4, the full variable domain is EADIYQTPRYLVIGTGKKITLECSQTMGHDKMYWYQQDPGMELHLIHYSYGVNSTEKGDLSSESTVSRIRTEHFPLTLESARPSHTSQYLCASSHTMNIQYFGAGTRLSVL.

The chain links TRBV29-1 to TRBJ2-5, with D maybe TRBD1 (6 bases). Germline V gives CDR1 SQVTM, CDR2 ANQGSEA. CDR3 length equals 14 residues. Trimming removed 5 bases from V and 0 bases from J, with 13 bases in between. This chain's CDR3 is CSVTTGWYQETQYF. As DNA, the CDR3 is TGCAGCGTTACGACAGGCTGGTACCAAGAGACCCAGTACTTC.

In its sample, this clone was seen a few times. The rearrangement uses TRBV5-1 and TRBJ2-3, with D possibly being TRBD2 (6 bases). Trimming left V 7 bases short and J 1 base short, with 16 bases between. This CDR3 has 15 amino acids. Per germline, CDR1 SGHRS and CDR2 YFSETQ. The CDR3, as DNA: TGCGCCAGCGGTGAAATCCAGCGGGGCACAGATACGCAGTATTTT. Translating it yields CASGEIQRGTDTQYF.

The V call is TRBV5-8, the J call TRBJ2-7; possible D gene TRBD2, 5 bases. V shed 6 bases and J shed 12 bases, with 22 bases lying between them. CDR1 and CDR2 (germline): SGHTS, YDEGEE. This CDR3 has 13 amino acids. The CDR3 DNA reads TGTGCCAGCACAGCGGTATTCTCAGCGGTAGCGTACTTC. The encoded protein is CASTAVFSAVAYF.

V and J are TRBV18 and TRBJ2-7; 13 nucleotides align to TRBD2. The CDR3 has 15 residues. Trimming removed 4 bases from V and 4 bases from J; junction bases left unmatched: 4. Germline values: CDR1 KGHSH, CDR2 LQKENI. This chain's CDR3 is CASSLGTSGVYEQYF. DNA of the CDR3: TGTGCCAGCTCACTCGGGACTAGCGGGGTATACGAGCAGTACTTC.

The rearrangement joins TRBV11-3 to TRBJ2-5, with D maybe TRBD1 (5 bases). CDR1 and CDR2 from the germline V gene are SGHNT and YENEEA. Trimming pared 6 bases from V and 2 bases from J, leaving 16 bases between. CDR3 length: 15 amino acids. The CDR3 sequence: CASSTRVMGQETQYF. Here the CDR3 DNA reads TGTGCCAGCAGTACCAGGGTGATGGGGCAAGAGACCCAGTACTTC.

The V gene is TRBV5-1, the J gene TRBJ1-1, with D unclear. The germline gives CDR1 SGHRS, CDR2 YFSETQ. CDR3 size: 13 residues. V shed 4 bases and J shed 10 bases, with 17 bases lying between them. CDR3: CASSTELAGGAFF. DNA of the CDR3: TGCGCCAGCAGCACGGAACTAGCAGGTGGAGCTTTCTTT.

The chain is built from TRBV7-2 and TRBJ2-4; 9 bases fit TRBD1. Per the germline V gene, CDR1 is SGHTA and CDR2 is FQGNSA. J was trimmed by 9 bases and V by 3 bases; bases with no gene match: 9. The CDR3 length is 15 residues. The CDR3 DNA sequence: TGTGCCAGCAGCTTGGCCGGGACAGGGTTGTCCATTCAGTACTTC. It specifies CASSLAGTGLSIQYF. The full variable domain, its missing parts supplied by reference TRBV7-2 and TRBJ2-4, is GAGVSQSPSNKVTEKGKDVELRCDPISGHTALYWYRQSLGQGLEFLIYFQGNSAPDKSGLPSDRFSAERTGGSVSTLTIQRTQQEDSAVYLCASSLAGTGLSIQYFGAGTRLSVL.

This clone came up a few times. The genes are TRBV7-2 and TRBJ2-1; TRBD2 agrees at 7 bases. In germline, CDR1 is SGHTA, CDR2 FQGNSA. The J segment lost 1 base and the V segment lost 1 base, leaving 1 base of the junction unmatched. The CDR3 totals 15 residues. In DNA form, the CDR3 reads TGTGCCAGCAGCTTAGAGCGGGAATCCTACAATGAGCAGTTCTTC. Translated, it gives CASSLERESYNEQFF.

The rearrangement links TRBV23-1 to TRBJ2-3, with TRBD2 identical over 13 bases. TRBV23-1 is reported as an ORF; its role is uncertain. J was trimmed by 3 bases and V by 3 bases; bases with no gene match: 6. The CDR3 contains 17 residues. Here the CDR3 reads CASSHSTSGGMTDTQYF. DNA for the CDR3: TGCGCCAGCAGTCATTCGACTAGCGGGGGGATGACAGATACGCAGTATTTT.